One and the same sample provided the 6 T cell receptor beta chains below, sequenced in a study of OX40 agonist ivuxolimab in advanced cancers. Assay used: immunoSEQ multiplex PCR; TCRdb lists only in-frame clones, some missing. Of tens of thousands of clones listed, around 82% are singletons. The sample was CD4+ or CD8+ T cells sorted from blood, taken in a trial of the OX40 agonist ivuxolimab. These receptor sequences come from an adult with an advanced solid tumor such as melanoma, head and neck, liver or kidney cancer.

The V call is TRBV6-5, the J call TRBJ2-7, with D perhaps given as TRBD1 or TRBD2 (5 bases each). Trimming removed 7 bases from V and 0 bases from J, with 7 bases in between. The CDR3 consists of 12 residues. Germline CDR1 is MNHEY and CDR2 is SVGAGI. CDR3 nucleotide sequence: TGTGCCAGCAAGGGGAGCTCCTACGAGCAGTACTTC. This sequence encodes CASKGSSYEQYF.

The gene calls are TRBV27 and TRBJ1-2, with 8 bases that match TRBD1. The trim removed 6 bases at V and 8 bases at J, leaving 8 bases unmatched. The V gene's germline CDR1 is MNHEY and CDR2 SMNVEV (reference sequence). The CDR3 has 13 residues. The CDR3 loop is CASSPDRVRGYTF. CDR3 nucleotides: TGTGCCAGCAGCCCGGACAGGGTCCGCGGCTACACCTTC.

As for this clone: In the same sample, other DNA sequences code for this CDR3. J is TRBJ2-5 and V is TRBV18; D gene uncertain. The germline V gene encodes CDR1 KGHSH and CDR2 LQKENI. V shed 6 bases and J shed 4 bases, with 6 bases lying between them. The CDR3 length is 11 residues. The CDR3 DNA reads TGTGCCAGCTCGCCGGGAGAGACCCAGTACTTC. Translated: CASSPGETQYF.

A few counts support this clone. This chain links TRBV15 with TRBJ2-5; no reliable D call. The CDR3 is 13 amino acids. The ends were cut back, 5 bases at V and 3 bases at J, with 10 bases in the middle. Germline V lookup: CDR1 LNHNV, CDR2 YYDKDF (reference sequence). DNA for the CDR3: TGTGCCACCAGCCGCGGATCAAAAGAGACCCAGTACTTC. Translated: CATSRGSKETQYF. The full variable domain, its missing parts supplied by reference TRBV15 and TRBJ2-5, is DAMVIQNPRYQVTQFGKPVTLSCSQTLNHNVMYWYQQKSSQAPKLLFHYYDKDFNNEADTPDNFQSRRPNTSFCFLDIRSPGLGDTAMYLCATSRGSKETQYFGPGTRLLVL.

The chain is built from TRBV7-9 and TRBJ2-7; D is possibly TRBD1 or TRBD2 (5 bases each). The V end lost 5 bases, the J end lost 7 bases, and 18 bases lay between the germline ends. CDR1 and CDR2 from the germline V gene are SEHNR and FQNEAQ (reference sequence). The CDR3 length is 14 residues. CDR3 loop: CASSISDKGGEQYF. In DNA form, the CDR3 reads TGTGCCAGCAGCATCTCGGACAAGGGCGGGGAGCAGTACTTC.

The chain links TRBV10-3 to TRBJ2-5; 7 bases align to TRBD1. The length of the CDR3 is 18 residues. In germline, CDR1 is ENHRY, CDR2 SYGVKD. After removal of 2 bases from V and 1 base from J, the junction contained 13 bases not matched to a gene. CDR3 sequence reads: CAISERYQDRAIQETQYF. The DNA of the CDR3 is TGTGCCATCAGTGAGCGGTATCAAGACAGGGCAATCCAAGAGACCCAGTACTTC.